The 4 T cell receptor beta chains listed next were all sequenced from one sample in a study of blood T cell repertoires in COVID-19. Data came from immunoSEQ multiplex PCR; TCRdb stores just in-frame clones and leaves some out. The sample consists of 300,000 to 350,000 clones, around 80% of them appearing once. Sequencing was done on a sample of peripheral blood. Receptors were obtained from a man aged 25-45 years with active or convalescent COVID-19.

This clone was seen a handful of times. The chain is built from TRBV9 and TRBJ1-1, with D possibly TRBD1 on 5 matching bases. The CDR3 contains 13 residues. Deletions cut 3 bases from V and 5 bases from J, with 11 bases between. CDR1 and CDR2 from the germline V gene are SGDLS and YYNGEE. CDR3 bases: TGTGCCAGCAGCGGACAGCCGGCTACTGAAGCTTTCTTT. This sequence encodes CASSGQPATEAFF.

The rearrangement joins TRBV5-1 to TRBJ2-3; tentatively, D is TRBD2 (6 bases). CDR1 is SGHRS and CDR2 is YFSETQ in the germline V gene. V lost 1 base, J lost 6 bases, and 9 bases lay in between. There are 13 residues in the CDR3. For the CDR3, the DNA is TGCGCCAGCAGCTTGCGGGAGAGCGATACGCAGTATTTT. This translates into CASSLRESDTQYF.

The chain joins TRBV19 to TRBJ2-5, with D possibly matching TRBD2 (7 bases). Germline V gives CDR1 LNHDA, CDR2 SQIVND (reference sequence). The V end lost 6 bases, the J end lost 1 base, and 15 bases lay between the germline ends. This CDR3 is 15 amino acids long. This chain's CDR3 is CASSKEGGAQETQYF. Written as DNA, the CDR3 is TGTGCCAGTAGCAAGGAGGGGGGGGCCCAAGAGACCCAGTACTTC. Drawing the rest from reference TRBV19 and TRBJ2-5, the complete variable domain is DGGITQSPKYLFRKEGQNVTLSCEQNLNHDAMYWYRQDPGQGLRLIYYSQIVNDFQKGDIAEGYSVSREKKESFPLTVTSAQKNPTAFYLCASSKEGGAQETQYFGPGTRLLVL.

This chain connects TRBV28 to TRBJ1-1; tentative D call: TRBD1 (6 bases). V shed 7 bases and J shed 11 bases, with 17 bases lying between them. Germline V gives CDR1 MDHEN, CDR2 SYDVKM. The length of the CDR3 is 12 residues. In DNA, the CDR3 is TGTGCCAGCAATCGATTCACAAGGGGGGCTTTCTTT. Translated: CASNRFTRGAFF.